This TCR beta chain was obtained from a study of early T cells in non-severe SARS-CoV-2 infection. TCRdb ran MiXCR on the 5' RACE reads and lists one entry per CDR3 protein. The data hold under 70,000 distinct CDR3 sequences, with less than 15% observed a single time. This clonotype has a count of ten or more. With V trimmed by 0 bases and J by 4 bases, 1 base remained unmatched. CDR3 size: 14 residues. Germline CDR1 and CDR2: KGHSH and LQKENI. The V call is TRBV18, the J call TRBJ2-7; 9 positions agree with TRBD1. The material sequenced was whole blood, taken at baseline. This receptor was obtained from an adult who was a healthcare worker with PCR-confirmed SARS-CoV-2 infection or an uninfected control (not recorded which). Written as DNA, the CDR3 is TGTGCCAGCTCACCACCGACAGGGGGGTACGAGCAGTACTTC. This gives the protein CASSPPTGGYEQYF.